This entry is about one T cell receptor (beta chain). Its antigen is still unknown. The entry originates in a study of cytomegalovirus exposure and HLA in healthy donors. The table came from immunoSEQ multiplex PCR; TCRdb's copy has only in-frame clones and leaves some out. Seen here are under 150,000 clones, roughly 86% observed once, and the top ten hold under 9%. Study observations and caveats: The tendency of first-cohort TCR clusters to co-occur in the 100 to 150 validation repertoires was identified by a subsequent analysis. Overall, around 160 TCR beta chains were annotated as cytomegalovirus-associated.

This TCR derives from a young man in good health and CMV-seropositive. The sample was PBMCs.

CDR3 sequence: CASSLGGRGSNQPQHF. In nucleotides, the CDR3 is TGCGCCAGCAGCTTGGGTGGGAGGGGAAGCAATCAGCCCCAGCATTTT. This sequence joins TRBV5-1 and TRBJ1-5; perhaps TRBD1 as D (5 bases). V shed 0 bases and J shed 1 base, with 11 bases lying between them. This CDR3 contains 16 residues. The germline V gene encodes CDR1 SGHRS and CDR2 YFSETQ. The full variable domain, with the rest looked up from reference TRBV5-1 and TRBJ1-5, is KAGVTQTPRYLIKTRGQQVTLSCSPISGHRSVSWYQQTPGQGLQFLFEYFSETQRNKGNFPGRFSGRQFSNSRSEMNVSTLELGDSALYLCASSLGGRGSNQPQHFGDGTRLSIL.